This TCR beta chain was captured by sequencing in a study of blood T cell repertoires in COVID-19. In assigning cohorts, the study relied on participant-reported clinical history. From germline, CDR1 is MNHEY and CDR2 SMNVEV (reference sequence). This CDR3 contains 15 residues. V gave up 5 bases and J gave up 2 bases, with 14 bases separating them. Libraries were prepared by immunoSEQ multiplex PCR; TCRdb keeps only in-frame clonotypes and omits some of them. The sample holds 150,000 to 200,000 clones, roughly 80% seen once. The chain employs TRBV27 and TRBJ2-3; D not resolved. The sequenced material came from PBMCs or T cells enriched from blood (not recorded which). The sequence came from a woman in her forties or fifties who had recovered from COVID-19. CDR3 sequence reads: CASSPTDGFTDTQYF. For the CDR3, the DNA is TGTGCCAGCAGTCCGACTGATGGATTCACAGATACGCAGTATTTT.